The 14 T cell receptor beta chains given below trace back to one sample, sequenced in a study of T cell repertoires in cytomegalovirus infection. For these TCRs, the target antigens are not known. TCRdb re-derived calls from the reads in MiXCR, one entry per CDR3 protein. The data contain 110,000 or so distinct CDR3 sequences, 30% to 35% of them seen just once; the ten biggest clones take up more than 35%. The source material was CD8+ T cells from cultured PBMCs, sampled from culture after CMV antigen stimulation. The receptors were sampled from a human donor in good health (CMV status not recorded). Some clones in this sample may be carry-over from other donors' samples.

This clonotype appeared many times. The rearrangement links TRBV6-1 to TRBJ1-2; D ambiguous. The V end was cut by 6 bases, the J end by 4 bases, with 12 bases between. The germline CDR1 and CDR2 sequences are MNHNS and SASEGT. This CDR3 is built from 13 residues. The CDR3 nucleotides are TGTGCCAGCAGCCCGGACCCCTCCTATGGCTACACCTTC. This gives the protein CASSPDPSYGYTF.

In its sample, this clonotype was seen many times. V is TRBV7-2 and J is TRBJ1-1; D is unresolved. In germline, CDR1 is SGHTA, CDR2 FQGNSA. This CDR3 region has 14 residues. V lost 1 base, J lost 4 bases, and 10 bases lay in between. The CDR3 spells CASSLGRGSTEAFF. CDR3 in DNA: TGTGCCAGCAGCTTAGGGCGGGGTTCCACTGAAGCTTTCTTT.

This clonotype turned up a few times. In DNA form, the CDR3 reads TGTGCCAGCAGCCAAGAGAGCGGGGCGCCCACCGGGGAGCTGTTTTTT. It yields the protein CASSQESGAPTGELFF. This chain connects TRBV4-2 to TRBJ2-2; TRBD2 aligns across 7 bases. Germline V gene sequence: CDR1 LGHNA, CDR2 YNFKEQ. Unmatched junction bases numbered 5, after V lost 0 bases and J lost 4 bases. The CDR3 runs 16 residues.

This clonotype has more than one count but fewer than ten. The V gene is TRBV12-3 or TRBV12-4, the J gene TRBJ1-4; D is unresolved. Trimming cost V 1 base and J 3 bases, with 9 bases left between them. CDR3 length: 15 amino acids. CDR3: CASSLVLAANEKLFF. DNA for the CDR3: TGTGCCAGCAGTTTAGTATTGGCGGCTAATGAAAAACTGTTTTTT.

The V call is TRBV6-1, the J call TRBJ1-3; no firm D call. Germline CDR1 MNHNS, CDR2 SASEGT. The length of the CDR3 is 14 residues. Trimming stripped 6 bases from V and 4 bases from J, with 13 bases between. The CDR3 nucleotides read TGTGCCAGCAGGACGCCGGAATGGGGAAACACCATATATTTT. This sequence encodes CASRTPEWGNTIYF.

This clonotype has a count of ten or more. The chain carries TRBV4-1 and TRBJ2-1; 10 bases align to TRBD2. The CDR3 covers 18 residues. Per germline, CDR1 MGHRA and CDR2 YSYEKL. The V segment lost 4 bases and the J segment 3 bases; nucleotides outside the gene matches: 12. In nucleotides, the CDR3 is TGCGCCAGCAGCCGACTGATACCCGGGACTAGCGACTACAATGAGCAGTTCTTC. Its protein is CASSRLIPGTSDYNEQFF.

This chain connects TRBV19 to TRBJ2-3, with TRBD2 matching over 14 bases. V lost 3 bases to trimming and J lost 5 bases; unmatched junction nucleotides: 1. The length of the CDR3 is 15 residues. Germline lookup yields CDR1 LNHDA and CDR2 SQIVND (reference sequence). CDR3 nucleotides: TGTGCCAGTAGTATTGGACTAGCGGGGGGAGATACGCAGTATTTT. Translating gives CASSIGLAGGDTQYF.

The chain uses TRBV5-5 and TRBJ2-1; a weak D match, TRBD2 (7 bases). The germline CDR1 and CDR2 sequences are SGHKS and YYEKEE (reference sequence). V lost 4 bases and J lost 10, with 27 bases in between. CDR3 length equals 17 residues. The chain's CDR3 is CASSPEGGGRAGVEQFF. CDR3 bases: TGTGCCAGCAGCCCGGAGGGGGGGGGGCGGGCAGGCGTGGAGCAGTTCTTC.

This clonotype was counted at least ten times. The rearrangement joins TRBV6-1 to TRBJ2-7; 8 nucleotides align to TRBD1. CDR3 size: 14 residues. The germline gives CDR1 MNHNS, CDR2 SASEGT. V lost 3 bases to trimming and J lost 6 bases; unmatched junction nucleotides: 7. This chain's CDR3 is CASSDYPGGAEQYF. For the CDR3, the DNA is TGTGCCAGCAGTGACTACCCAGGGGGCGCCGAGCAGTACTTC.

The J gene is TRBJ2-2, the V gene TRBV7-9; tentative D call: TRBD2 (5 bases). Germline V lookup: CDR1 SEHNR, CDR2 FQNEAQ (reference sequence). Trimming removed 4 bases at V and 3 bases at J, with 15 bases between. The CDR3 runs to 16 residues. As DNA, the CDR3 is TGTGCCAGCAGCTCTCGGCCTAGCCGCGACACCGGGGAGCTGTTTTTT. The encoded protein is CASSSRPSRDTGELFF.

V usage is TRBV27 and J usage is TRBJ2-3; TRBD1 agrees at 10 bases. The V segment lost 5 bases and the J segment 2 bases; nucleotides outside the gene matches: 4. CDR3 length equals 15 residues. Germline CDR1 MNHEY, CDR2 SMNVEV (reference sequence). CDR3 nucleotides: TGTGCCAGCAGTAGGACAGGGGGGGTCACAGATACGCAGTATTTT. Protein product: CASSRTGGVTDTQYF.

This chain joins TRBV6-6 and TRBJ1-5, with D possibly matching TRBD1 (5 bases). This CDR3 is 18 amino acids long. The V gene's germline CDR1 is MNHNY and CDR2 SVGAGI (reference sequence). V was pared by 0 bases and J by 2 bases, with 17 bases between. CDR3 sequence reads: CASSYSNVRGGGNQPQHF. The CDR3 bases are TGTGCCAGCAGTTACTCGAACGTAAGGGGAGGGGGCAATCAGCCCCAGCATTTT.

This clonotype came up a few times. This chain uses TRBV19 with TRBJ2-1; D not resolved. This CDR3 has 16 amino acids. V was cut by 5 bases and J by 0 bases, with 14 bases left in between. CDR1 and CDR2 from the germline V gene are LNHDA and SQIVND (reference sequence). This chain's CDR3 is CASSSMVASSYNEQFF. DNA of the CDR3: TGTGCCAGTAGTTCCATGGTAGCAAGCTCCTACAATGAGCAGTTCTTC. Full variable domain (missing parts from reference TRBV19 and TRBJ2-1): DGGITQSPKYLFRKEGQNVTLSCEQNLNHDAMYWYRQDPGQGLRLIYYSQIVNDFQKGDIAEGYSVSREKKESFPLTVTSAQKNPTAFYLCASSSMVASSYNEQFFGPGTRLTVL.

The chain has TRBV24-1 and TRBJ2-7; D remains ambiguous. Trimming shortened V by 6 bases and J by 0 bases, and 20 bases separated the two germline ends. Germline CDR1 reads KGHDR; CDR2 reads SFDVKD. This CDR3 spans 17 amino acids. Here the CDR3 DNA reads TGTGCCACCAGTTTCCACCTCCTGGAACAGAACTCCTACGAGCAGTACTTC. It is translated as CATSFHLLEQNSYEQYF.